This T cell receptor (beta chain) stems from a study of blood T cell repertoires in COVID-19. Study summary: T cells, B-cell-depleted T cells, or PBMCs provided the cDNA or gDNA that served as material.

Only in-frame clones appear in the TCRdb table, and some are missing; sequencing was by immunoSEQ multiplex PCR. Of fewer than 65,000 clones listed, about nine tenths are singletons. This clone occurred once. The length of the CDR3 is 15 residues. V was pared by 4 bases and J by 5 bases, with 9 bases of the junction left unmatched. Germline V CDR1 and CDR2: SQVTM, ANQGSEA. The sequenced material came from peripheral blood. This sequence originates from a woman older than 75 with acute or convalescent COVID-19. The chain employs TRBV29-1 and TRBJ2-5, with 11 bases matching TRBD2. CDR3: CSVARDLAGGETQYF. CDR3 in DNA: TGCAGCGTTGCCCGGGACTTAGCGGGAGGGGAGACCCAGTACTTC.